The text below deals with one T cell receptor (beta chain). Its cognate antigen is unknown. Peptide-pool stimulation followed by sequencing identified expanded antigen-specific CD4+ clonotypes in the ViraFEST assay. The culture ran for 10 days, and then CD4+ T cells were isolated. Nucleocapsid antibodies were negative in the vaccine recipients, who had never had SARS-CoV-2 infection. A few million PBMC were placed in each well, which was supplemented with approximately 9.7 IU/ml IL-2 and about 10 ug/ml peptides. This table comes from immunoSEQ multiplex PCR, and its TCRdb copy is limited to in-frame clones, with some not included. The table includes under 70,000 clones, 75% detected once. The source of the sample is a study of vaccination effects on CD4 cells after COVID-19. The receptor comes from a human donor who received a COVID-19 vaccine. The source material was CD4+ T cells from PBMCs cultured with HCoV-OC43 spike peptides, sampled before COVID-19 vaccination. Subset specified: HCoV-OC43 spike overlapping peptide pool stimulation.

CDR3 bases: TGTGCCAGCACCAATGTCTTTCGTACTGCGAACACTGAAGCTTTCTTT. Translating gives CASTNVFRTANTEAFF. This chain joins TRBV7-7 and TRBJ1-1; D is uncertain. Germline assignment: CDR1 SSHAT and CDR2 FNYEAQ (reference sequence). V lost 7 bases and J lost 1, with 19 bases in between. The CDR3 contains 16 residues.